A single sample is the source of the 14 T cell receptor beta chains below, sequenced in a study of blood T cells in healthy people across ages. Next came a second PCR, run for about 7 to 12 cycles, which used a sample-barcoded 5' primer along with a J-beta primer mix. TCRdb called the 5' RACE reads again in MiXCR, with one record for every CDR3 protein. The table records about 1.5 million distinct CDR3 sequences, roughly 43% of them present only once. The sequencing sample was made of blood. The receptors were sampled from a woman aged 18-29 years in good health.

The chain combines TRBV29-1 with TRBJ1-1; D is possibly TRBD1 (5 bases). The germline V and J ends were trimmed by 4 bases and 0 bases, with 15 bases remaining between them. Germline CDR1 reads SQVTM; CDR2 reads ANQGSEA. The CDR3 has 15 residues. The CDR3 here is CSVAGGWGMNTEAFF. In DNA form, the CDR3 reads TGCAGCGTTGCCGGGGGGTGGGGGATGAACACTGAAGCTTTCTTT. The whole variable domain, filled in from reference TRBV29-1 and TRBJ1-1, reads SAVISQKPSRDICQRGTSLTIQCQVDSQVTMMFWYRQQPGQSLTLIATANQGSEATYESGFVIDKFPISRPNLTFSTLTVSNMSPEDSSIYLCSVAGGWGMNTEAFFGQGTRLTVV.

V and J are TRBV27 and TRBJ2-4; TRBD1 matches at 8 bases. The J call may be incorrect, as the DNA end agrees better with TRBJ2-7. Germline V CDR1 and CDR2: MNHEY, SMNVEV (reference sequence). The length of the CDR3 is 13 residues. The CDR3: CASADRGNYEQYF. CDR3 sequence (DNA): TGTGCCAGCGCAGACAGGGGCAACTACGAGCAGTACTTC.

This chain uses TRBV7-6 with TRBJ2-1; 12 nucleotides line up with TRBD2. The CDR3 extends over 17 amino acids. Per the germline V gene, CDR1 is SGHVS and CDR2 is FNYEAQ. The V gene end was trimmed by 1 base and the J gene end by 4 bases; junction bases not matched to a gene: 5. CDR3 nucleotide sequence: TGTGCCAGCAGCTTAGGTGGCACTAGCGGGGGGTACAATGAGCAGTTCTTC. It is translated as CASSLGGTSGGYNEQFF.

The chain has TRBV27 and TRBJ2-7; the D gene is possibly TRBD1 (5 bases). V was clipped by 2 bases and J by 0 bases, with 14 bases between them. Germline V gene lookup returns CDR1 MNHEY and CDR2 SMNVEV (reference sequence). The length of the CDR3 is 16 residues. CDR3 sequence reads: CASSLLRQTPSYEQYF. CDR3 nucleotides: TGTGCCAGCAGTTTACTCCGACAGACACCCTCCTACGAGCAGTACTTC.

The chain joins TRBV7-2 to TRBJ2-1; TRBD1 is a possible D gene (5 bases). The CDR3 loop spans 15 amino acids. Germline V gene sequence: CDR1 SGHTA, CDR2 FQGNSA. The V gene lost 5 bases and the J gene lost 5 bases, with 16 bases spanning the gap. The CDR3 reads CASSAAARVNNEQFF. CDR3 sequence (DNA): TGTGCCAGCAGCGCTGCAGCCAGGGTCAACAATGAGCAGTTCTTC.

J is TRBJ2-3 and V is TRBV20-1; possibly TRBD1 for D (6 bases). V gave up 4 bases and J gave up 3 bases, with 11 bases separating them. Germline V lookup: CDR1 DFQATT, CDR2 SNEGSKA (reference sequence). The CDR3 totals 13 residues. The CDR3 spells CSATRGGTDTQYF. The CDR3 DNA reads TGCAGTGCTACCAGGGGTGGTACAGATACGCAGTATTTT.

This clonotype appeared a few times. V usage is TRBV11-2 and J usage is TRBJ2-1; D remains unclear. This CDR3 has 15 residues. Per the germline V gene, CDR1 is SGHAT and CDR2 is FQNNGV. Deletions cut 5 bases from V and 2 bases from J, with 13 bases between. For the CDR3, the DNA is TGTGCCAGCAGCCCCCCGGTCATTGCCTACAATGAGCAGTTCTTC. Translation: CASSPPVIAYNEQFF.

This clonotype came up a few times. The rearrangement joins TRBV5-1 to TRBJ2-1; possibly TRBD2 for D (6 bases). This CDR3 contains 14 residues. The V gene lost 5 bases and the J gene lost 3 bases, with 12 bases spanning the gap. Germline V gene lookup returns CDR1 SGHRS and CDR2 YFSETQ. The DNA for the CDR3 is TGCGCCAGCAGTAGGGCGGGAATCTACAATGAGCAGTTCTTC. This sequence encodes CASSRAGIYNEQFF.

This clonotype showed up just a few times. The rearrangement uses TRBV20-1 and TRBJ2-1; D unclear. V lost 0 bases, J lost 4 bases, and 10 bases lay in between. Germline V gene lookup returns CDR1 DFQATT and CDR2 SNEGSKA (reference sequence). CDR3 length equals 14 residues. The CDR3 DNA reads as TGCAGTGCTAGAGACTGGAAAACATACAATGAGCAGTTCTTC. Its translation is CSARDWKTYNEQFF.

This clonotype was observed a handful of times. The chain combines TRBV29-1 with TRBJ1-2; D is ambiguous. Germline assignment: CDR1 SQVTM and CDR2 ANQGSEA. The germline V and J ends were trimmed by 3 bases and 7 bases, with 6 bases remaining between them. The CDR3 spans 10 residues. This CDR3 is CSVDSGGYTF. The CDR3 nucleotides are TGCAGCGTTGACTCGGGTGGCTACACCTTC. The variable domain in full, completed from reference TRBV29-1 and TRBJ1-2, reads SAVISQKPSRDICQRGTSLTIQCQVDSQVTMMFWYRQQPGQSLTLIATANQGSEATYESGFVIDKFPISRPNLTFSTLTVSNMSPEDSSIYLCSVDSGGYTFGSGTRLTVV.

This clonotype has a handful of counts. The V and J genes are TRBV9 and TRBJ2-1; no clear D. V lost 1 base and J lost 6, with 14 bases in between. CDR1 and CDR2 (germline): SGDLS, YYNGEE. There are 15 residues in the CDR3. The chain's CDR3 is CASSVTRSLPNEQFF. The CDR3 DNA reads TGTGCCAGCAGCGTAACCCGGTCCCTACCCAATGAGCAGTTCTTC. The full variable domain, rest sourced from reference TRBV9 and TRBJ2-1, is DSGVTQTPKHLITATGQRVTLRCSPRSGDLSVYWYQQSLDQGLQFLIQYYNGEERAKGNILERFSAQQFPDLHSELNLSSLELGDSALYFCASSVTRSLPNEQFFGPGTRLTVL.

The chain uses TRBV29-1 and TRBJ1-1; weak D call: TRBD1 (5 bases). CDR1 and CDR2 (germline): SQVTM, ANQGSEA. This CDR3 has 16 amino acids. V was pared by 4 bases and J by 4 bases, with 22 bases between. CDR3 loop: CSVAFPGRGVGTEAFF. The CDR3 nucleotides are TGCAGCGTTGCCTTCCCTGGCCGGGGGGTGGGCACTGAAGCTTTCTTT.

In regard to this clonotype: One end of the junction fails to match germline, which may point to a read error. The chain uses TRBV7-9 and TRBJ1-6, with 8 bases fitting TRBD1. The CDR3 runs to 14 residues. From germline, CDR1 is SEHNR and CDR2 FQNEAQ (reference sequence). The CDR3 DNA is TGTGCCAGCAGCGTAGCCTCCCCGGGACAGGTCCTCCACTTT. Encoded protein: CASSVASPGQVLHF.

The gene calls are TRBV10-3 and TRBJ1-1; TRBD1 is a possible D gene (5 bases). Trimming left V 3 bases short and J 3 bases short, with 14 bases between. This CDR3 has 15 amino acids. Per germline, CDR1 ENHRY and CDR2 SYGVKD. The CDR3 nucleotides read TGTGCCATCAGTGAAGGACCTAGCAGGGACACTGAAGCTTTCTTT. It translates to CAISEGPSRDTEAFF.